This is a list of T cell receptor beta chains from one sample in a study of memory CD4+ T cells and cytomegalovirus serostatus. The table came from immunoSEQ multiplex PCR; TCRdb's copy has only in-frame clones and leaves some out. The table includes under 55,000 clones, 80% detected once. Sequencing input: memory CD4+ T cells from blood. The source is an adult in good health and CMV-seropositive. CDR3s include the opening cysteine and the closing phenylalanine or tryptophan. Fields, in order: CDR3 DNA, CDR3 protein, J gene, clone size, V gene, D gene. D genes are given only for firm matches. Clone size appears in some rows only: once, few, many, or a class for an expanded clone.

DNA: TGTGCCAGTAGTATGGATTGGTCGAAGGACGAGCAGTACTTC
CDR3: CASSMDWSKDEQYF
J: TRBJ2-7
size: NA
V: TRBV19
D: NA

DNA: TGTGCCAGCAGTACGACAGGGTCGTGGGAGGCCCGATCCAATGGCTACACCTTC
CDR3: CASSTTGSWEARSNGYTF
J: TRBJ1-2
size: NA
V: TRBV28
D: TRBD1

DNA: TGTGCCAGTAGTATCGGCAGCTACCCAAACTATGGCTACACCTTC
CDR3: CASSIGSYPNYGYTF
J: TRBJ1-2
size: NA
V: TRBV19
D: NA

DNA: TGTGCCAGCAGCCCAACCCCGGGACAGGGCTCTGGAAACACCATATATTTT
CDR3: CASSPTPGQGSGNTIYF
J: TRBJ1-3
size: NA
V: TRBV7-8
D: TRBD1

DNA: TGTGCCAGTAGTATTAGAGGGGGGGAGACCCAGTACTTC
CDR3: CASSIRGGETQYF
J: TRBJ2-5
size: NA
V: TRBV19
D: NA

DNA: TGTGCCTGGAGAGGTAGTCGCGGATATGGCTACACCTTC
CDR3: CAWRGSRGYGYTF
J: TRBJ1-2
size: few
V: TRBV30
D: NA

DNA: TGTGCCAGCAGCCAACTAGCGGGGGGTAGCACAGATACGCAGTATTTT
CDR3: CASSQLAGGSTDTQYF
J: TRBJ2-3
size: NA
V: TRBV7-3
D: TRBD2

DNA: TGCAGTGCTGGACAGTACGAGCAGTACTTC
CDR3: CSAGQYEQYF
J: TRBJ2-7
size: NA
V: TRBV20-1
D: NA

DNA: TGTGCCAGTAGTCCCAGGGTCGCGAACACTGAAGCTTTCTTT
CDR3: CASSPRVANTEAFF
J: TRBJ1-1
size: NA
V: TRBV19
D: NA

DNA: TGTGCCAGCAGCGACGGGACTAGCCGGCAAGAGACCCAGTACTTC
CDR3: CASSDGTSRQETQYF
J: TRBJ2-5
size: once
V: TRBV9
D: TRBD2

DNA: TGCAGCGCCGAAGTATCCGGGGATCAGCCCCAGCATTTT
CDR3: CSAEVSGDQPQHF
J: TRBJ1-5
size: NA
V: TRBV29-1
D: NA

DNA: TGTGCCAGCAGTTACGGGAGGCCCCCAGATACGCAGTATTTT
CDR3: CASSYGRPPDTQYF
J: TRBJ2-3
size: NA
V: TRBV6-6
D: NA

DNA: TGTGCCAGCAGCTCGGGACTAGCGAGCGCAGATACGCAGTATTTT
CDR3: CASSSGLASADTQYF
J: TRBJ2-3
size: NA
V: TRBV7-9
D: TRBD2

DNA: TGTGCCAGCAGCTTAGACCCTCTGGCACCCCTCCACTTT
CDR3: CASSLDPLAPLHF
J: TRBJ1-6
size: NA
V: TRBV11-3
D: NA

DNA: TGTGCCTGGAGCCCTGGAGGGAACAATCAGCCCCAGCATTTT
CDR3: CAWSPGGNNQPQHF
J: TRBJ1-5
size: NA
V: TRBV30
D: NA

DNA: TGTGCCAGCAGTGACGGATACTACGAGCAGTACTTC
CDR3: CASSDGYYEQYF
J: TRBJ2-7
size: NA
V: TRBV27
D: NA

DNA: TGCGCCAGCAGCTTGGCGGCGCTTTCTGGGGATGGCTACACCTTC
CDR3: CASSLAALSGDGYTF
J: TRBJ1-2
size: once
V: TRBV5-1
D: NA

DNA: TGCGCCAGCAGCTCCGGGACGCTGAGCTCTGGGGCCAACGTCCTGACTTTC
CDR3: CASSSGTLSSGANVLTF
J: TRBJ2-6
size: NA
V: TRBV5-1
D: NA

DNA: TGTGCCAGCCGGGGACTAGCGGACTCAGATACGCAGTATTTT
CDR3: CASRGLADSDTQYF
J: TRBJ2-3
size: NA
V: TRBV2
D: TRBD2

DNA: TGTGCCAGCACCCAACCGGGGGTCACTGAAGCTTTCTTT
CDR3: CASTQPGVTEAFF
J: TRBJ1-1
size: NA
V: TRBV6-5
D: NA

DNA: TGTGCCAGCAGACCAGGGACTAGCGGGGGGAGGGAGACCCAGTACTTC
CDR3: CASRPGTSGGRETQYF
J: TRBJ2-5
size: NA
V: TRBV2
D: TRBD2

DNA: TGCGCCAGCAGCTTGGACCTCACAGATACGCAGTATTTT
CDR3: CASSLDLTDTQYF
J: TRBJ2-3
size: once
V: TRBV5-1
D: NA

DNA: TGTGCCAGTAGTACAGGACAGTACAATCAGCCCCAGCATTTT
CDR3: CASSTGQYNQPQHF
J: TRBJ1-5
size: NA
V: TRBV19
D: NA